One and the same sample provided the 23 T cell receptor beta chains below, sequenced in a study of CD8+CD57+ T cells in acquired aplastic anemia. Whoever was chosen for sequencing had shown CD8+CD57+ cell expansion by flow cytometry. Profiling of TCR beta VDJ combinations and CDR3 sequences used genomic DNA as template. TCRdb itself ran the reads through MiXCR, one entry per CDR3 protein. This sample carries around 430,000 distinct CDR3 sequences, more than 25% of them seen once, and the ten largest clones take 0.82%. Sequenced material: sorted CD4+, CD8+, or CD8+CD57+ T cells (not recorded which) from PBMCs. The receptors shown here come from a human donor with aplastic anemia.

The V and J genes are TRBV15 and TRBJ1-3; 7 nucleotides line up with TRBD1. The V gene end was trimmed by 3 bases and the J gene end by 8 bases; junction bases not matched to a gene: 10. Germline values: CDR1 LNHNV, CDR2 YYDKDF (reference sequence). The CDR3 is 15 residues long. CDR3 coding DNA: TGTGCCACCAGCAGTACAGGGGACTATGGCTACACCATATATTTT. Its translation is CATSSTGDYGYTIYF. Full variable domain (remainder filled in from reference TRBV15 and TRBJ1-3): DAMVIQNPRYQVTQFGKPVTLSCSQTLNHNVMYWYQQKSSQAPKLLFHYYDKDFNNEADTPDNFQSRRPNTSFCFLDIRSPGLGDTAMYLCATSSTGDYGYTIYFGEGSWLTVV.

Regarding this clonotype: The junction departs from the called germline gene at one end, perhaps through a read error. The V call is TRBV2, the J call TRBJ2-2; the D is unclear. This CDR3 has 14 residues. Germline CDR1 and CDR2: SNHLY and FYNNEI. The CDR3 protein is CACSADLNTGELFF. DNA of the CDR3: TGTGCCTGCAGTGCCGACCTGAACACCGGGGAGCTGTTTTTT.

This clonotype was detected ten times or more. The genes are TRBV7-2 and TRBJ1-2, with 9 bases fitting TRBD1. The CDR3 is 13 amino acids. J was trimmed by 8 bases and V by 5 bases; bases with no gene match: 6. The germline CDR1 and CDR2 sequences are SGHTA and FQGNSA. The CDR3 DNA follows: TGTGCCAGCAGCCGGGACAGGGATTGGGGCTACACCTTC. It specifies CASSRDRDWGYTF.

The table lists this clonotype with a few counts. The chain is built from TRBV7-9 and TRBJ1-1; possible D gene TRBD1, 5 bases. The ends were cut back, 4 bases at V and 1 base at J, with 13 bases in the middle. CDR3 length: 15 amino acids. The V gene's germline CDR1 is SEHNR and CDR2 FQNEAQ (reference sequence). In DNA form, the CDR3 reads TGTGCCAGCAGCTCCCCGGGACCGAGGAACACTGAAGCTTTCTTT. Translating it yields CASSSPGPRNTEAFF.

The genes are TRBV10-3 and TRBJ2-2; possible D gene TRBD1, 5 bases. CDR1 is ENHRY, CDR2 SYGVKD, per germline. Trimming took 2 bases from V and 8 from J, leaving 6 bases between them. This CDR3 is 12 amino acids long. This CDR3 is CAISEGQGELFF. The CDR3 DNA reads TGTGCCATCAGTGAGGGACAAGGGGAGCTGTTTTTT.

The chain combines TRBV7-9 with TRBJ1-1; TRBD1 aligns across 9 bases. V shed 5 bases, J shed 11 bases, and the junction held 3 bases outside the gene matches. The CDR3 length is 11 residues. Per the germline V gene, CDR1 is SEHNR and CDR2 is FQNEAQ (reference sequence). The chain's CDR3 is CASSQGTGAFF. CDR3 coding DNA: TGTGCCAGCAGCCAAGGGACAGGGGCTTTCTTT. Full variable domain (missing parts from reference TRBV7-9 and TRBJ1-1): DTGVSQNPRHKITKRGQNVTFRCDPISEHNRLYWYRQTLGQGPEFLTYFQNEAQLEKSRLLSDRFSAERPKGSFSTLEIQRTEQGDSAMYLCASSQGTGAFFGQGTRLTVV.

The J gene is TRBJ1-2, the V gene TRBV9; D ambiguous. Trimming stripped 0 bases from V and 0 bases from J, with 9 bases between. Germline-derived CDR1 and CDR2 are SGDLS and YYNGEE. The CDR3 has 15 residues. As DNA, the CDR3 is TGTGCCAGCAGCGTAGGGTCCTCTGCTAACTATGGCTACACCTTC. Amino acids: CASSVGSSANYGYTF.

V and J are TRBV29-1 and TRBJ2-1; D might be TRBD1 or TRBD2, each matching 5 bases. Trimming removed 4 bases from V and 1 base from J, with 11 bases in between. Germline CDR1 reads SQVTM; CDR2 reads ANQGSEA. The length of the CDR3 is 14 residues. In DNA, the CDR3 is TGCAGCGTTGCCATTGGGGGATCCTACAATGAGCAGTTCTTC. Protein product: CSVAIGGSYNEQFF.

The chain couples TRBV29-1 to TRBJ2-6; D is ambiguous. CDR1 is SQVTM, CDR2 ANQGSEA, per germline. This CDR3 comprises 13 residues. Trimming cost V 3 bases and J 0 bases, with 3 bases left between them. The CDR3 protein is CSVDNSGANVLTF. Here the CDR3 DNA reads TGCAGCGTTGACAACTCTGGGGCCAACGTCCTGACTTTC.

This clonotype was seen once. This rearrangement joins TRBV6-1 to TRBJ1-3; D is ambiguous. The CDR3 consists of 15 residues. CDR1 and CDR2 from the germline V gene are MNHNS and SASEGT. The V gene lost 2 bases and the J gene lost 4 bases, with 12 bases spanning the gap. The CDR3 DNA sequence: TGTGCCAGCAGTGAATTTGGTGGCAGGGGAAACACCATATATTTT. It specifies CASSEFGGRGNTIYF.

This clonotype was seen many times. The CDR3 loop reads CASSDQAGTGGNTIYF. The CDR3 DNA reads as TGTGCCAGCAGCGACCAGGCCGGGACAGGTGGAAACACCATATATTTT. The rearrangement links TRBV7-6 to TRBJ1-3; 8 nucleotides match TRBD1. Germline V gene sequence: CDR1 SGHVS, CDR2 FNYEAQ. The trim removed 5 bases at V and 3 bases at J, leaving 9 bases unmatched. The CDR3 loop spans 16 amino acids. The complete variable domain, with remaining parts taken from reference TRBV7-6 and TRBJ1-3, reads GAGVSQSPRYKVTKRGQDVALRCDPISGHVSLYWYRQALGQGPEFLTYFNYEAQQDKSGLPNDRFSAERPEGSISTLTIQRTEQRDSAMYRCASSDQAGTGGNTIYFGEGSWLTVV.

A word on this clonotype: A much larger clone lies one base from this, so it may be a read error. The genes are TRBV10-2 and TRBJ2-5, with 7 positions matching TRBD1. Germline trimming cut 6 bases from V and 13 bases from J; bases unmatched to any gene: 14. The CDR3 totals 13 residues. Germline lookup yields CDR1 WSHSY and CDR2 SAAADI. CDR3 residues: CASRRDRVEALYF. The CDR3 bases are TGCGCCAGCAGGCGCGACAGGGTTGAGGCCCTGTACTTC.

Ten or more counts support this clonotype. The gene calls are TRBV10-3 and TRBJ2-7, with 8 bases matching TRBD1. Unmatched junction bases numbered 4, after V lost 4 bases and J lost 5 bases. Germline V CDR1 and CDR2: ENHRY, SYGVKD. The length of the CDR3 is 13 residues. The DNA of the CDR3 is TGTGCCATCAGTGTGGACAGGGACGACGAGCAGTACTTC. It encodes CAISVDRDDEQYF.

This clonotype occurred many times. CDR3 loop: CASSDYSYNEQFF. The CDR3 DNA reads as TGCGCCAGCAGTGATTACTCTTACAATGAGCAGTTCTTC. J is TRBJ2-1 and V is TRBV10-1, with D hard to call. CDR1 is WNHNN, CDR2 SYGVQD, per germline (reference sequence). CDR3 size: 13 residues. V was cut by 3 bases and J by 4 bases, with 7 bases left in between.

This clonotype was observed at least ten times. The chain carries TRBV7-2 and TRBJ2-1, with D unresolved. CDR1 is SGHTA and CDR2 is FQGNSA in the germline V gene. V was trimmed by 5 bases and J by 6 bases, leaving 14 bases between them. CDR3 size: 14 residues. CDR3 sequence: CASSQRADVNEQFF. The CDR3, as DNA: TGTGCCAGCAGCCAAAGGGCCGACGTCAATGAGCAGTTCTTC.

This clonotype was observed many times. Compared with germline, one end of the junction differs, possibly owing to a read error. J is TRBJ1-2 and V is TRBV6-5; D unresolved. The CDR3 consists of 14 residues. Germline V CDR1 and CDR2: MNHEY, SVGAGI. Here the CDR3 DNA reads TGTGCCAGCAGTGACTCAAACTTGGGGAACGGCTACACCTTC. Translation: CASSDSNLGNGYTF.

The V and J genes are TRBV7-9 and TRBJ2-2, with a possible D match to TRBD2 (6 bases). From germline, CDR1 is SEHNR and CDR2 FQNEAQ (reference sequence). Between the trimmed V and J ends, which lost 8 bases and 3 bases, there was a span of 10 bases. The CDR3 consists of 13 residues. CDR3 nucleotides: TGTGCCAGCTCTGGGGACTACACCGGGGAGCTGTTTTTT. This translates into CASSGDYTGELFF.

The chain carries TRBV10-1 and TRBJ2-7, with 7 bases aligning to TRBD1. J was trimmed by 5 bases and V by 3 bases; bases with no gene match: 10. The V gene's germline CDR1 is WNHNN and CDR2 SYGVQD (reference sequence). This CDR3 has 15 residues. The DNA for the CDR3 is TGCGCCAGCAGTGAAACGACAGGGATGGAGGACGAGCAGTACTTC. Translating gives CASSETTGMEDEQYF.

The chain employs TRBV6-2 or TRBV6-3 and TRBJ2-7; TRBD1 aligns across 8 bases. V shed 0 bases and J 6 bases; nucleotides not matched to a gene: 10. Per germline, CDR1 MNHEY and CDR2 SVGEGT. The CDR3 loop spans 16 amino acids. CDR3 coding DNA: TGTGCCAGCAGTTACTCCCGGACAGGGTTCCGGGGCGAGCAGTACTTC. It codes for CASSYSRTGFRGEQYF.

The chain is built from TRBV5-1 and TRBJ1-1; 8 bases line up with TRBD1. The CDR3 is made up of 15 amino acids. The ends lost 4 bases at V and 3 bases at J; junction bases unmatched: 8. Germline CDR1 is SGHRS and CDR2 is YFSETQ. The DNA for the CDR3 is TGCGCCAGCAGCCGAGGCGGACAGGGCTACACTGAAGCTTTCTTT. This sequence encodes CASSRGGQGYTEAFF.

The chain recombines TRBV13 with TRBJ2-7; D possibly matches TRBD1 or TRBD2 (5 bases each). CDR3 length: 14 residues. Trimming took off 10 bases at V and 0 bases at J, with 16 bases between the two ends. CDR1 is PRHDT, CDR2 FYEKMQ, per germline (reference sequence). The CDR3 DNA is TGTGCCACAAGACGGGCAGGGAGCTCCTACGAGCAGTACTTC. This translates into CATRRAGSSYEQYF.

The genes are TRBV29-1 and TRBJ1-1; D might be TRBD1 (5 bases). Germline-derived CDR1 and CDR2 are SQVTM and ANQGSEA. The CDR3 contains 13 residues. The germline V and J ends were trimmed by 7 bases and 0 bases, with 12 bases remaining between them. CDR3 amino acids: CSGSGHLNTEAFF. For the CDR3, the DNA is TGCAGCGGGTCCGGACACCTGAACACTGAAGCTTTCTTT.

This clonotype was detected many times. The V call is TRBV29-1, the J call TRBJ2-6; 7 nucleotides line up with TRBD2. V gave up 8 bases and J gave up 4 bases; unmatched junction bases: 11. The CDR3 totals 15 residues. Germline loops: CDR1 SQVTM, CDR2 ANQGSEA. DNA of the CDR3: TGCAGCCCTGGGGAGGGGATGACAGGGGCCAACGTCCTGACTTTC. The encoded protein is CSPGEGMTGANVLTF.